The T cell receptor (beta chain) under discussion was sequenced for a study of OX40 agonist ivuxolimab in advanced cancers. Across the study: Checkpoint inhibitors had been given previously to over 30% of patients. Points from the study as a whole: Low clonal expansion, among the lowest seen, marked partial responders at 0.1-3.0 mg/kg. Undetermined was the antigen specificity of the expanded peripheral T cells. Clonal expansion was seen in CD4+ and CD8+ blood T cells by week 6 at 0.1 to 3.0 mg/kg.

Using immunoSEQ multiplex PCR, the repertoire was profiled, and TCRdb retains in-frame clones only, with some absent. The table includes 24,000 or so clones, more than 70% detected once. CDR3 length: 18 amino acids. Germline values: CDR1 MNHEY, CDR2 SMNVEV (reference sequence). V was clipped by 2 bases and J by 0 bases; unmatched bases: 3. To note about this clone: Its antigen is unidentified.

The sample consisted of CD4+ or CD8+ T cells sorted from blood, taken in a trial of the OX40 agonist ivuxolimab. The receptor's source is an adult with an advanced solid tumor such as melanoma, head and neck, liver or kidney cancer. The V gene is TRBV27, the J gene TRBJ2-1; 14 nucleotides line up with TRBD2. CDR3 in amino acids: CASSLGLAGGRSYNEQFF. The CDR3 coding sequence is TGTGCCAGCAGTTTAGGACTAGCGGGAGGCCGCTCCTACAATGAGCAGTTCTTC.